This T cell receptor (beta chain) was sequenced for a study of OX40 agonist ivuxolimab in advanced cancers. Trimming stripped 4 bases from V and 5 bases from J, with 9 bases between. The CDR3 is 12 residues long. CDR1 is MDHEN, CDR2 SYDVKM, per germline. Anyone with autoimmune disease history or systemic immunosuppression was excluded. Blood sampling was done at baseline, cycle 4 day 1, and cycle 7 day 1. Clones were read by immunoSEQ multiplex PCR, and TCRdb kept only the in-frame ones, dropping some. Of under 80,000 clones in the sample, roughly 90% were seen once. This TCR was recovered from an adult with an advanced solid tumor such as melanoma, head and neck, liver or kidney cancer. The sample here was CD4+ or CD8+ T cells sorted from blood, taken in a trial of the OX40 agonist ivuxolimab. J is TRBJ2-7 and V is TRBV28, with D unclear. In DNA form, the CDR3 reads TGTGCCAGCAGTTCCCTAGGTGACGAGCAGTACTTC. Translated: CASSSLGDEQYF.